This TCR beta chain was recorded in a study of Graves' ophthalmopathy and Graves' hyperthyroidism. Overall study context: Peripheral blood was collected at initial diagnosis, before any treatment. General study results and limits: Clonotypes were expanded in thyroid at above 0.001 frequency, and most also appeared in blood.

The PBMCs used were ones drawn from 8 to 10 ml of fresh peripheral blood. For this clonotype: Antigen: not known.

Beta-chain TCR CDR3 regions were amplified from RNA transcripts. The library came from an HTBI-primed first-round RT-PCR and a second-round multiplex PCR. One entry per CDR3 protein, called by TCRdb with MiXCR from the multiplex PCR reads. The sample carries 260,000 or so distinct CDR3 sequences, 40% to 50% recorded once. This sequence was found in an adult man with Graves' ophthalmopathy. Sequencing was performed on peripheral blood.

CDR3 sequence reads: CASSYALGPQTEAFF. CDR3 DNA sequence: TGTGCCAGCAGTTACGCACTCGGACCGCAAACTGAAGCTTTCTTT. This chain links TRBV6-5 with TRBJ1-1; D is unresolved. Germline-derived CDR1 and CDR2 are MNHEY and SVGAGI. Trimming took 2 bases from V and 5 from J, leaving 15 bases between them. This CDR3 has 15 residues.